This T cell receptor (beta chain) emerged from a study of blood T cell repertoires in COVID-19. CDR3 length: 14 amino acids. V lost 1 base and J 5 bases, leaving 11 bases between the germline ends. Germline CDR1 is MNHEY and CDR2 is SVGEGT. The repertoire was sequenced with immunoSEQ multiplex PCR; TCRdb's copy has only in-frame clones and lacks some. The sample has around 76,000 clones, around nine tenths seen once. The chain has TRBV6-2 or TRBV6-3 and TRBJ2-5, with a tentative D call TRBD2 (6 bases). Sequencing input: peripheral blood. The clonotype was recovered from a man between 60 and 70 years old with acute or convalescent COVID-19. The CDR3: CASSYLRGGETQYF. In nucleotides, the CDR3 is TGTGCCAGCAGTTACTTGAGAGGAGGGGAGACCCAGTACTTC.